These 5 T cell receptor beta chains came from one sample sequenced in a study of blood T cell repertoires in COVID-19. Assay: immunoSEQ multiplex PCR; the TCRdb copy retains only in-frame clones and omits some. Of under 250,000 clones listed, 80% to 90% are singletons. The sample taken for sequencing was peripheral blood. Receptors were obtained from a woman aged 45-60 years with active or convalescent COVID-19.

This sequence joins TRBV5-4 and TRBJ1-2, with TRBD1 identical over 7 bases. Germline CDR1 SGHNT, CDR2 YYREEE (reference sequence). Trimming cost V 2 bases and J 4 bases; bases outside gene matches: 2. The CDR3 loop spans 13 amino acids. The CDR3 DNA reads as TGTGCCAGCAGCTTACAGGGGTCCTATGGCTACACCTTC. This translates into CASSLQGSYGYTF. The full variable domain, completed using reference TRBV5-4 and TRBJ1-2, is ETGVTQSPTHLIKTRGQQVTLRCSSQSGHNTVSWYQQALGQGPQFIFQYYREEENGRGNFPPRFSGLQFPNYSSELNVNALELDDSALYLCASSLQGSYGYTFGSGTRLTVV.

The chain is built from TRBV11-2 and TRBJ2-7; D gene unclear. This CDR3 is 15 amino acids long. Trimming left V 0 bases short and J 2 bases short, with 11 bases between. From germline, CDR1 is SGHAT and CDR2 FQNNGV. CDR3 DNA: TGTGCCAGCAGCTTAGATTCAGGCGCTGCCTACGAGCAGTACGTC. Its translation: CASSLDSGAAYEQYV.

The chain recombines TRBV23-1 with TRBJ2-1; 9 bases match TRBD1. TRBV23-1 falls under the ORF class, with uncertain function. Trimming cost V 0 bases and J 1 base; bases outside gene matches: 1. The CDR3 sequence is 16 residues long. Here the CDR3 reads CASSQSDRGSYNEQFF. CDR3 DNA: TGCGCCAGCAGTCAATCGGACAGGGGATCCTACAATGAGCAGTTCTTC.

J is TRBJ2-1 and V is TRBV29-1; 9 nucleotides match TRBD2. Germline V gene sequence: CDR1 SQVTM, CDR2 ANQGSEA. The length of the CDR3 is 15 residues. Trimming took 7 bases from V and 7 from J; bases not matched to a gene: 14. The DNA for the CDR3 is TGCAGCGCCCGGTCCCGGCCTAGCGGGGAGAATGAGCAGTTCTTC. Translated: CSARSRPSGENEQFF.

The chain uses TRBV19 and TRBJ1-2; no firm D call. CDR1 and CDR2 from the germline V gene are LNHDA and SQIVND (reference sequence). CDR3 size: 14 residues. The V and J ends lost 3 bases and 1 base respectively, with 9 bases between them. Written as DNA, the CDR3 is TGTGCCAGTAGTATGGTGCAGGTTAACTATGGCTACACCTTC. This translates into CASSMVQVNYGYTF. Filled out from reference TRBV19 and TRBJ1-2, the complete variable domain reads DGGITQSPKYLFRKEGQNVTLSCEQNLNHDAMYWYRQDPGQGLRLIYYSQIVNDFQKGDIAEGYSVSREKKESFPLTVTSAQKNPTAFYLCASSMVQVNYGYTFGSGTRLTVV.